The sequence of this TCR beta chain was determined in a study of vaccination effects on CD4 cells after COVID-19. Study observations and caveats: Substantial clonal contraction characterized both infection- and vaccine-induced clones late after vaccination. No early post-infection timepoints were available in the study, which also included few convalescent patients.

Sequencing was performed with immunoSEQ multiplex PCR; in TCRdb, only in-frame clones are kept and a portion is missing. The sample carries tens of thousands of clones, 65% to 80% recorded once. Regarding this clone: No antigen is known for it.

CDR3 length: 15 amino acids. Germline V CDR1 and CDR2: SNHLY, FYNNEI. The V gene lost 2 bases and the J gene lost 4 bases, with 11 bases spanning the gap. Before any sequencing was done, the ViraFEST assay used viral peptide pools to expand antigen-specific CD4+ T cells. Isolating CD4+ T cells followed about 10 days of culture. Nucleocapsid antibodies stayed negative before and after vaccination, showing no earlier SARS-CoV-2 infection. A density of approximately 2.2 million PBMC per well was used; these cells were cultured with about 10 IU/ml IL-2 and roughly 10 ug/ml peptides. The authors exchanged half the medium for IL-2 medium on days 3 and 7.

The gene calls are TRBV2 and TRBJ2-2, with D hard to call. Sequencing used CD4+ T cells from PBMCs cultured with HCoV-NL63 spike peptides, obtained before COVID-19 vaccination. The origin of this receptor is a human donor who received a COVID-19 vaccine. CDR3 in DNA: TGTGCCAGCAGTGAATCTCTGGGTACCACCGGGGAGCTGTTTTTT. Translation: CASSESLGTTGELFF.